The next 3 T cell receptor beta chains were all read from a single sample in a study of blood T cell repertoires in COVID-19. Repertoires were generated with immunoSEQ multiplex PCR, while TCRdb's copy carries only in-frame clones and drops some. The profile covers about 82,000 clones, with approximately 78% appearing a single time and roughly 36% taken by the ten largest. The sequencing sample was made of peripheral blood. The source is a man aged 55 to 70 with COVID-19, enrolled during active disease.

This clone was picked up a small number of times. The chain joins TRBV19 to TRBJ1-1, with D hard to call. V was trimmed by 8 bases and J by 1 base, leaving 14 bases between them. This CDR3 is built from 14 residues. Per germline, CDR1 LNHDA and CDR2 SQIVND (reference sequence). CDR3 nucleotides: TGTGCCAGTGACCCGGGATCCACGAACACTGAAGCTTTCTTT. Protein: CASDPGSTNTEAFF.

This chain links TRBV30 with TRBJ2-3; maybe TRBD1 (6 bases). V shed 1 base and J shed 3 bases, with 14 bases lying between them. The CDR3 covers 15 residues. Germline V gives CDR1 GTSNPN, CDR2 SVGIG (reference sequence). The CDR3 loop reads CAWSGGQGSTDTQYF. Written as DNA, the CDR3 is TGTGCCTGGAGTGGCGGGCAGGGGTCGACAGATACGCAGTATTTT. Together with reference TRBV30 and TRBJ2-3, the CDR3 gives the full variable domain: SQTIHQWPATLVQPVGSPLSLECTVEGTSNPNLYWYRQAAGRGLQLLFYSVGIGQISSEVPQNLSASRPQDRQFILSSKKLLLSDSGFYLCAWSGGQGSTDTQYFGPGTRLTVL.

The chain couples TRBV7-2 to TRBJ2-5; D is unresolved. There are 16 residues in the CDR3. Germline-derived CDR1 and CDR2 are SGHTA and FQGNSA. V lost 0 bases to trimming and J lost 1 base, with 12 bases between them. The CDR3 DNA reads TGTGCCAGCAGCTTAGCGCCTGGCGGAACCCAAGAGACCCAGTACTTC. Residues: CASSLAPGGTQETQYF.